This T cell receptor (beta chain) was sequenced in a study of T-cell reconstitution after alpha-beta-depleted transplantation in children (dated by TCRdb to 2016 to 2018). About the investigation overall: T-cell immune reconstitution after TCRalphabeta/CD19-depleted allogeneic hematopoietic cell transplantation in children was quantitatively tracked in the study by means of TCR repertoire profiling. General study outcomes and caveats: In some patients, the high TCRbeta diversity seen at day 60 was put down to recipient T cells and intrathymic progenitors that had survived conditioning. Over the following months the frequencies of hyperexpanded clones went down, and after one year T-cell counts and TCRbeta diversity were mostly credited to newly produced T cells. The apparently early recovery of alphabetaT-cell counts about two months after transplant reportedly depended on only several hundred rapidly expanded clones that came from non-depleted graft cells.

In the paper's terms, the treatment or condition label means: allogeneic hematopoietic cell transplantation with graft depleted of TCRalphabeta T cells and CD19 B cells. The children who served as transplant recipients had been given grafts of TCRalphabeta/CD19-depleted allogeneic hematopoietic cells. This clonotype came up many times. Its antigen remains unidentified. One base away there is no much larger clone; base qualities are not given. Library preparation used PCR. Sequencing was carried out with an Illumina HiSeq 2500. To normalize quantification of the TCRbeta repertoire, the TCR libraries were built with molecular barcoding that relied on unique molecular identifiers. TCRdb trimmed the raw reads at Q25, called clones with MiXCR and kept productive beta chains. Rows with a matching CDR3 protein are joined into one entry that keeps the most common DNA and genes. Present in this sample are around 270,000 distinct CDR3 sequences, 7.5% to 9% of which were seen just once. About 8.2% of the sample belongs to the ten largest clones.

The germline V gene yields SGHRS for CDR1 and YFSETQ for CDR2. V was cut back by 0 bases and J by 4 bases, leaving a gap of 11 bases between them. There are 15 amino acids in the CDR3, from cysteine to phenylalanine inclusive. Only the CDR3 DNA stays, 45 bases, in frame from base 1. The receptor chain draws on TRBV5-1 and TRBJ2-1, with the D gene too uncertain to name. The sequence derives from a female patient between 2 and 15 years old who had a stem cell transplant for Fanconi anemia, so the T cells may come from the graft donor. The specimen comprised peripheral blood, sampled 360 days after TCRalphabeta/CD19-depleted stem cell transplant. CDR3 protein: CASSLGLFEYNEQFF. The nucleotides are TGCGCCAGCAGCTTGGGACTCTTCGAGTACAATGAGCAGTTCTTC.